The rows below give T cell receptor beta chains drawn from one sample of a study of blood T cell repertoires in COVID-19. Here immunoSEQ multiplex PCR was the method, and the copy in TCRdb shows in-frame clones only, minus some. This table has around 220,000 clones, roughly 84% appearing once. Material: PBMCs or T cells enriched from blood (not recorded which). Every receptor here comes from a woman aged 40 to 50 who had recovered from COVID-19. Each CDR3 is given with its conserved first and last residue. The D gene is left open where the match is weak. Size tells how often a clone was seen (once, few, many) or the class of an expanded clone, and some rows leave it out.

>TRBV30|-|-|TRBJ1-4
TGTGCCTGGAGTGTCTCGTTTAATCAGGAAAAACTGTTTTTT
CAWSVSFNQEKLFF
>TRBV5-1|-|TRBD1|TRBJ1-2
TGCGCCAGCAGCGCACGGACAGGGACTAACTATGGCTACACCTTC
CASSARTGTNYGYTF
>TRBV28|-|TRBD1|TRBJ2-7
TGTGCCAGCAGTTTTCTATCGGGACAGGGAACCTACGAGCAGTACTTC
CASSFLSGQGTYEQYF
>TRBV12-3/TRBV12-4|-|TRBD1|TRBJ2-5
TGTGCCAGCAGTGACGACAGGGAGGAGACCCAGTACTTC
CASSDDREETQYF
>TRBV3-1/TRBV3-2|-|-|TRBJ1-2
TGTGCCAGCAGCCACCGGACTGAGGACTATGGCTACACCTTC
CASSHRTEDYGYTF
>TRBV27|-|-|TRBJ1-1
TGTGCCAGCAGTCCTCGGACAGTCGGTAGGACTGAAGCTTTCTTT
CASSPRTVGRTEAFF
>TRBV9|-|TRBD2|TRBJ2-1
TGTGCCAGCAGCGCCCTTGGGCGGGGGGATTACAATGAGCAGTTCTTC
CASSALGRGDYNEQFF
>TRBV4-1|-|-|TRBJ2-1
TGCGCCAGCAGCCAAGATCTGACTCCTGCGGATGAGCAGTTCTTC
CASSQDLTPADEQFF
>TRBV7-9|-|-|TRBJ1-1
TGTGCCAGCAGCTTAGAGCCGTACACTGAAGCTTTCTTT
CASSLEPYTEAFF
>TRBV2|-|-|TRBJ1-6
TGTGCCAGCAGGTTTGGACGGGAGACACCCCTCCACTTT
CASRFGRETPLHF
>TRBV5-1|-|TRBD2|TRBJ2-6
TGCGCCAGCAGCCCGGGGGGAGTCTCTGGGGCCAACGTCCTGACTTTC
CASSPGGVSGANVLTF
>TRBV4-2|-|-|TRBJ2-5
TGTGCCAGCAGCCAAGTGTCCGGGACATACCAAGAGACCCAGTACTTC
CASSQVSGTYQETQYF
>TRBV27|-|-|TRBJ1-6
TGTGCCAGCAGCCTCGGACAGTCAGAGAAACCCCTCCACTTT
CASSLGQSEKPLHF
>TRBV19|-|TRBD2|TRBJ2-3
TGTGCCAGTAGTTATTGGCTAGCGGGACGCACAGATACGCAGTATTTT
CASSYWLAGRTDTQYF
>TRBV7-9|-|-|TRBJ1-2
TGTGCCAGCAGCCAAGACAGTAACTATGGCTACACCTTC
CASSQDSNYGYTF
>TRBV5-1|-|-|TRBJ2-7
TGCGCCAGCAGCTCCCAGGGAATTCCTGGCGAGCAGTACTTC
CASSSQGIPGEQYF
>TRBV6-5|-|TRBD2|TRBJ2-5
TGTGCCAGCAGGGGACTAGCGGAGGGGGGAGAGACCCAGTACTTC
CASRGLAEGGETQYF
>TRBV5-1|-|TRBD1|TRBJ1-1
TGCGCCAGCAGCTTGTGGACAGGGGGCAGGGGCACTGAAGCTTTCTTT
CASSLWTGGRGTEAFF
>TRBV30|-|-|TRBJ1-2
TGTGCCTGGAGTACAGGGACCCGCTACACCTTC
CAWSTGTRYTF
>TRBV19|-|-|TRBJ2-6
TGTGCCAGTAGTATGAACGGGGCAGGGGTTGGGGCCAACGTCCTGACTTTC
CASSMNGAGVGANVLTF
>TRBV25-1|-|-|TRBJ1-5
TGTGCCAGCAGTGAAGGGAGGTGGGGCAATCAGCCCCAGCATTTT
CASSEGRWGNQPQHF
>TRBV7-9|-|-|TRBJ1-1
TGTGCCAGCAGCTTAGGGCAGACAGGTAACACTGAAGCTTTCTTT
CASSLGQTGNTEAFF
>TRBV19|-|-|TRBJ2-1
TGTGCCAGTAGTATTGACTACTACAATGAGCAGTTCTTC
CASSIDYYNEQFF
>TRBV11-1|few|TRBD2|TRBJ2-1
TGTGCCAGCAGCTCACCGAGACTAGCGGCCTACAATGAGCAGTTCTTC
CASSSPRLAAYNEQFF
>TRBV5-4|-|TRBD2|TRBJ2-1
TGTGCCAGCAGCTCACCAGGGAGGGGTCAAAATCTGTTCTTC
CASSSPGRGQNLFF
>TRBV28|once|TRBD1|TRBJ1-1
TGTGCCAGCAGTTCTCCCGGCGGGGACAGGGGTGGGGACACTGAAGCTTTCTTT
CASSSPGGDRGGDTEAFF
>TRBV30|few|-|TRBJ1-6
TGTGCCTGGAGTGTACCGGGTTCACCCCTCCACTTT
CAWSVPGSPLHF
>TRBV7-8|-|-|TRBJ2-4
TGTGCCAGCAGTCGGAGGGACCTAGCCAAAAACATTCAGTACTTC
CASSRRDLAKNIQYF
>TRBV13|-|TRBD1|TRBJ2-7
TGTGCCAGCAGCCGCCGGACAGGGAGATGGTACGAGCAGTACTTC
CASSRRTGRWYEQYF
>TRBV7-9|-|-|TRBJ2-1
TGTGCCAGCAGCTTATATCCCGGGAGAGGGAATGAGCAGTTCTTC
CASSLYPGRGNEQFF
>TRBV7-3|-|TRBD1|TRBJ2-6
TGTGCCAGCAGCTTAACGCCCGGGACAGGGACTGGGGCCAACGTCCTGACTTTC
CASSLTPGTGTGANVLTF
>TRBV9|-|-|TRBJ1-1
TGTGCCAGCAGCGTAACCGACAGGTACGGAACTGAAGCTTTCTTT
CASSVTDRYGTEAFF
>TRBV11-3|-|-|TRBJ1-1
TGTGCCAGCAGCTTCTTTGGGGGCGCAGGTTCCCTTGAAGCTTTCTTT
CASSFFGGAGSLEAFF
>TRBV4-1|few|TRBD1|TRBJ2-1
TGCGCCAGCAGCCAAGCCGCAGACAGGGAAGGCACGTTCTTC
CASSQAADREGTFF
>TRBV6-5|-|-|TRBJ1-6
TGTGCCAGCACGGGCCAGGGAAATTCACCCCTCCACTTT
CASTGQGNSPLHF
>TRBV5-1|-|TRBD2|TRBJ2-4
TGCGCCAGCAGCTCGCTAGCGGGAGCCCCTAGCATTCAGTACTTC
CASSSLAGAPSIQYF
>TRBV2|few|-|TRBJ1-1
TGTGCCAGCAGCGTGACAGAGTTTGAAGCTTTCTTT
CASSVTEFEAFF
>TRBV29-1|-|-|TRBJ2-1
TGCAGCGTTTCTACAGGGTTCGGCTACAATGAGCAGTTCTTC
CSVSTGFGYNEQFF
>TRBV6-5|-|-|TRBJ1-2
TGTGCCAGCAGCCTCGACAGTTATGGCTACACCTTC
CASSLDSYGYTF
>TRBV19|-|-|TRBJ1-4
TGTGCCAGTAGTATCAGGCATCTTCCAACTAATGAAAAACTGTTTTTT
CASSIRHLPTNEKLFF
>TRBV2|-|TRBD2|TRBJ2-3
TGTGCCAGCAGTAGACTAGCGGGAGGCCTAGATACGCAGTATTTT
CASSRLAGGLDTQYF
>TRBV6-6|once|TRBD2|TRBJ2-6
TGTGCCAGCAGTAGATGGGGGGGTATGGGTTCTGGGGCCAACGTCCTGACTTTC
CASSRWGGMGSGANVLTF
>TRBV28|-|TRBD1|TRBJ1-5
TGTGCCAGCAACAGGGACAGGAGTCAGCCCCAGCATTTT
CASNRDRSQPQHF
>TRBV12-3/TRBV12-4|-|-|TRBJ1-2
TGTGCCAGCAGCCCCTGGACATACTATGGCTACACCTTC
CASSPWTYYGYTF
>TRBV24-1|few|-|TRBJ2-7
TGTGCCACCAGTGCCGGGCGGGGTCAGCAGTACTTC
CATSAGRGQQYF
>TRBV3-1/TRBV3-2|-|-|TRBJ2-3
TGTGCCAGCAGCCGGGCTACCCCAAATACGCAGTATTTT
CASSRATPNTQYF
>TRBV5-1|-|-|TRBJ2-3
TGCGCCAGCAGCTTGGAAGCGGCCATGAGCACAGATACGCAGTATTTT
CASSLEAAMSTDTQYF
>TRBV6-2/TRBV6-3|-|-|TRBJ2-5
TGTGCCAGCAGTTATTTCGACCCTAGAAACCAGTACTTC
CASSYFDPRNQYF
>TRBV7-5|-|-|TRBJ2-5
TGTGCCAGAAGCTCTACAGGGGCCCAGTACTTC
CARSSTGAQYF
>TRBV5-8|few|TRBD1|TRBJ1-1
TGTGCCAGCAGCTCGCCGGGACAGGGGGCAGTTTGGATCACTGAAGCTTTCTTT
CASSSPGQGAVWITEAFF
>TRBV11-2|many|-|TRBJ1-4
TGTGCCAGCAGCTTTGCCCAGGGAGGTGAAAAACTGTTTTTT
CASSFAQGGEKLFF
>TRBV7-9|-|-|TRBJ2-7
TGTGCCAGCAGCATTCTCTTCTACGAGCAGTACTTC
CASSILFYEQYF
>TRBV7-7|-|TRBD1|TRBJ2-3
TGTGCCAGCAGCCCCAGGGACAGCCCCACAGATACGCAGTATTTT
CASSPRDSPTDTQYF
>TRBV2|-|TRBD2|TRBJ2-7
TGTGCCAGCAGTGTGGTAGCGGGAGTTGACGAGCAGTACTTC
CASSVVAGVDEQYF
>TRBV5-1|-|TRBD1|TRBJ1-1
TGCGCCAGCAGCCTGTTAGGGACAGGTTGGGGGACTGAAGCTTTCTTT
CASSLLGTGWGTEAFF
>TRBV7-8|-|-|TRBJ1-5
TGTGCCAGCAGTTCCGATCGGGGGGGCAATCAGCCCCAGCATTTT
CASSSDRGGNQPQHF
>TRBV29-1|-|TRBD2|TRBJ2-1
TGCAGCGTTGCGGGACTAGCGGGAGGGCCTTCCAATGAGCAGTTCTTC
CSVAGLAGGPSNEQFF